This T cell receptor (beta chain) was identified in a study of identical twins. This clonotype was counted at least ten times. One junction end disagrees with the germline gene, perhaps due to a read error. The germline gives CDR1 MDHEN, CDR2 SYDVKM. The CDR3 has 15 residues. MiXCR, applied by TCRdb to the 5' RACE reads, yields one record per CDR3 protein. The data hold roughly 1,500,000 distinct CDR3 sequences, with 32% observed a single time. The chain joins TRBV28 to TRBJ2-1; the match to TRBD2 covers 9 bases. This TCR was sampled from a newborn girl in good health. Material for sequencing was cord blood. CDR3 residues: CASSLVLAGGHEQFF. The DNA for the CDR3 is TGCGCCAGCAGCTTGGTACTTGCGGGAGGGCATGAGCAGTTCTTC.